This T cell receptor beta chain was recorded in a study of T cells expressing NK-cell markers. Study in general: Serological testing identified seven of the eight sequenced donors as HCMV-seropositive and one as seronegative.

To note about this clonotype: Its antigen is unknown.

Study conclusions and caveats: Expanded clones of NKG2C+ T cells had an unclear HCMV specificity. Researchers report these clonotypes also headed the CD3+CD56-NKG2C+ fraction in a handful of donors.

Germline V gives CDR1 MNHEY, CDR2 SVGEGT. This CDR3 has 12 amino acids. Template switching by 5'RACE with UMIs generated the TCR beta cDNA. TCRdb reanalyzed the 5' RACE reads, giving one entry per CDR3 protein sequence and no DNA. The sample's table shows some 450,000 distinct CDR3 sequences. The clonotype comes from a woman between 18 and 75 years old in good health. Material: blood T cells: a sorted CD56 or NKG2C T cell subset, CD4+ or CD8+ T cells, or bulk PBMC T cells (not recorded which). This chain connects TRBV6-2 or TRBV6-3 to TRBJ2-3. CDR3 loop: CASSYYSDTQYF.